The 27 T cell receptor beta chains in this list originate from one sample, sequenced in a study of CD8 T cells in ankylosing spondylitis. Study-level results: A motif in TCR beta, a set of fewer than ten highly homologous variants, appeared characteristic of ankylosing spondylitis blood.

The antigens for these receptors are not known. From the 5' RACE reads, TCRdb called clonotypes with MiXCR, one entry per CDR3 protein. Of 350,000 to 550,000 distinct CDR3 sequences detected, roughly a quarter appear once; the ten largest clones hold 0.89%. The sample was blood, either unsorted or a sorted T cell fraction (not recorded which). These receptors came from a male donor with ankylosing spondylitis.

Many counts were recorded for this clonotype. This chain uses TRBV29-1 with TRBJ2-7, with TRBD2 identical over 7 bases. Germline CDR1 reads SQVTM; CDR2 reads ANQGSEA. The V gene end was trimmed by 1 base and the J gene end by 6 bases; junction bases not matched to a gene: 3. The CDR3 is 12 residues long. The CDR3 protein is CSVEAPGGEQYF. In DNA, the CDR3 is TGCAGCGTTGAAGCCCCGGGGGGCGAGCAGTACTTC.

This clonotype turned up a few times. A much larger clone lies one base from this, so it may be a read error. The genes are TRBV12-3 or TRBV12-4 and TRBJ1-5; D not certain. CDR3 length: 12 residues. The ends were cut back, 3 bases at V and 7 bases at J, with 7 bases in the middle. The CDR3 loop is CASSFYSQPQHF. The DNA for the CDR3 is TGTGCCAGCAGTTTCTACTCCCAGCCCCAGCATTTT.

This clonotype has only a few counts. The chain recombines TRBV7-8 with TRBJ2-7, with unresolved D. With 6 bases removed from V and 0 bases from J, the gap between germline ends came to 15 bases. Per germline, CDR1 SGHVS and CDR2 FQNEAQ. The CDR3 length is 15 residues. The CDR3, as DNA: TGTGCCAGCAGACCGAGGTTACCTCTCTCCTACGAGCAGTACTTC. The encoded protein is CASRPRLPLSYEQYF.

This chain connects TRBV5-1 to TRBJ2-2, with D unclear. The CDR3 totals 14 residues. The ends were cut back, 3 bases at V and 1 base at J, with 7 bases in the middle. Germline CDR1 is SGHRS and CDR2 is YFSETQ. This CDR3 is CASSWRQNTGELFF. The CDR3 DNA follows: TGCGCCAGCAGCTGGAGACAGAACACCGGGGAGCTGTTTTTT.

This rearrangement joins TRBV29-1 to TRBJ1-1; tentative D call: TRBD1 (5 bases). This CDR3 region has 14 residues. V shed 0 bases and J shed 5 bases, with 13 bases lying between them. Germline V lookup: CDR1 SQVTM, CDR2 ANQGSEA. The CDR3 here is CSVEDGGKETEAFF. In nucleotides, the CDR3 is TGCAGCGTTGAAGATGGGGGGAAGGAAACTGAAGCTTTCTTT.

This clonotype turned up a few times. CDR3 protein: CASSGRDRALSGYTF. The CDR3, as DNA: TGTGCCAGCAGCGGAAGGGACAGAGCATTAAGTGGCTACACCTTC. The chain uses TRBV11-2 and TRBJ1-2; 7 nucleotides line up with TRBD1. Germline V CDR1 and CDR2: SGHAT, FQNNGV. The V segment lost 5 bases and the J segment 7 bases; nucleotides outside the gene matches: 13. The CDR3 has 15 amino acids. The variable domain in full, completed from reference TRBV11-2 and TRBJ1-2, reads EAGVAQSPRYKIIEKRQSVAFWCNPISGHATLYWYQQILGQGPKLLIQFQNNGVVDDSQLPKDRFSAERLKGVDSTLKIQPAKLEDSAVYLCASSGRDRALSGYTFGSGTRLTVV.

The J gene is TRBJ1-1, the V gene TRBV20-1; no firm D call. CDR1 and CDR2 from the germline V gene are DFQATT and SNEGSKA (reference sequence). The CDR3 loop spans 13 amino acids. V shed 0 bases and J shed 6 bases, with 11 bases lying between them. Written as DNA, the CDR3 is TGCAGTGCTAGAGAATCTGCTAATTCTGAAGCTTTCTTT. Its protein product is CSARESANSEAFF.

This clonotype occurred a few times. CDR3 DNA: TGTGCCAGCAGCGAGGGGACAGAGATGTACCAAGAGACCCAGTACTTC. It specifies CASSEGTEMYQETQYF. The rearrangement links TRBV13 to TRBJ2-5, with TRBD1 identical over 7 bases. The CDR3 consists of 16 residues. The V gene end was trimmed by 5 bases and the J gene end by 0 bases; junction bases not matched to a gene: 9. Germline CDR1 and CDR2: PRHDT and FYEKMQ (reference sequence). Filled out from reference TRBV13 and TRBJ2-5, the complete variable domain reads AAGVIQSPRHLIKEKRETATLKCYPIPRHDTVYWYQQGPGQDPQFLISFYEKMQSDKGSIPDRFSAQQFSDYHSELNMSSLELGDSALYFCASSEGTEMYQETQYFGPGTRLLVL.

The J gene is TRBJ2-1, the V gene TRBV18, with a weak D call TRBD2 (6 bases). The CDR3 runs to 17 residues. Between the trimmed V and J ends, which lost 1 base and 0 bases, there was a span of 13 bases. Germline V gene lookup returns CDR1 KGHSH and CDR2 LQKENI. This CDR3 reads CASSPRRDSYSYNEQFF. CDR3 nucleotides: TGTGCCAGCTCACCACGGAGGGACTCTTACTCCTACAATGAGCAGTTCTTC.

V is TRBV20-1 and J is TRBJ2-5, with D tentatively TRBD1 (5 bases). This CDR3 comprises 12 residues. V lost 0 bases, J lost 5 bases, and 7 bases lay in between. From germline, CDR1 is DFQATT and CDR2 SNEGSKA (reference sequence). CDR3 amino acids: CSARDRAETQYF. The CDR3 DNA is TGCAGTGCTAGAGACAGGGCGGAGACCCAGTACTTC.

A few counts support this clonotype. V usage is TRBV20-1 and J usage is TRBJ1-2, with TRBD1 as a possible D gene (5 bases). Looked up from germline, CDR1 is DFQATT and CDR2 is SNEGSKA (reference sequence). V lost 0 bases, J lost 8 bases, and 13 bases lay in between. This CDR3 comprises 13 residues. This CDR3 is CSARDRGYQGYTF. The CDR3 coding sequence is TGCAGTGCTAGAGATAGGGGATATCAAGGCTACACCTTC.

V gene TRBV12-3 or TRBV12-4 combines with J gene TRBJ1-5; no definite D call. The CDR3 runs 15 residues. Trimming removed 6 bases at V and 1 base at J, with 13 bases between. The chain's CDR3 is CASSWTVESNQPQHF. The DNA for the CDR3 is TGTGCCAGCAGCTGGACCGTAGAAAGCAATCAGCCCCAGCATTTT.

Concerning this clonotype itself: At one of its ends the junction is not consistent with the germline gene, which may arise from a read error. The V call is TRBV5-1, the J call TRBJ1-1, with TRBD1 matching 8 bases. Germline V gives CDR1 SGHRS, CDR2 YFSETQ. The length of the CDR3 is 13 residues. The CDR3 DNA follows: TGCGCCAGCCGACAGGGGCCGAACACTGAAGCTATCTTT. Protein product: CASRQGPNTEAIF.

This clonotype was observed a handful of times. The rearrangement links TRBV5-1 to TRBJ2-3; 11 bases match TRBD2. Trimming took 5 bases from V and 6 from J; bases not matched to a gene: 8. The germline V gene has CDR1 SGHRS and CDR2 YFSETQ. The CDR3 spans 15 residues. The CDR3 sequence: CASRLGLAGPDTQYF. CDR3 DNA sequence: TGCGCCAGCAGACTAGGACTAGCGGGCCCCGATACGCAGTATTTT.

This clonotype was observed a few times. The gene calls are TRBV25-1 and TRBJ1-2; possibly TRBD1 for D (5 bases). V lost 3 bases to trimming and J lost 6 bases, with 14 bases between them. This CDR3 comprises 14 residues. CDR1 is MGHDK and CDR2 is SYGVNS in the germline V gene. The chain's CDR3 is CASSDPGREDGYTF. The CDR3 region has the DNA TGTGCCAGCAGTGACCCGGGCAGGGAAGATGGCTACACCTTC.

CDR3 sequence (DNA): TGTGCCAGCAGTTTCGACAGGTATAGCAATCAGCCCCAGCATTTT. This encodes CASSFDRYSNQPQHF. The rearrangement joins TRBV27 to TRBJ1-5; perhaps TRBD1 as D (6 bases). The V end was cut by 3 bases, the J end by 0 bases, with 9 bases between. The CDR3 has 15 amino acids. CDR1 and CDR2 (germline): MNHEY, SMNVEV (reference sequence).

This chain links TRBV28 with TRBJ1-5; tentative D call: TRBD1 (5 bases). CDR3 length: 13 amino acids. Germline CDR1 and CDR2: MDHEN and SYDVKM. Trimming removed 7 bases from V and 3 bases from J, with 10 bases in between. The CDR3 nucleotides read TGTGCCAGCATTGGGGGACTCAATCAGCCCCAGCATTTT. Its protein product is CASIGGLNQPQHF.

This clonotype has more than one count but fewer than ten. This chain links TRBV6-5 with TRBJ2-2; D remains unclear. Germline CDR1 reads MNHEY; CDR2 reads SVGAGI. Trimming stripped 2 bases from V and 1 base from J, with 5 bases between. The CDR3 totals 14 residues. CDR3 loop: CASSYNGNTGELFF. The CDR3, as DNA: TGTGCCAGCAGTTACAATGGGAACACCGGGGAGCTGTTTTTT.

This chain links TRBV20-1 with TRBJ2-2; the D gene is possibly TRBD1 (5 bases). V was shortened by 4 bases and J by 6 bases, with 15 bases between the two germline ends. Germline CDR1 reads DFQATT; CDR2 reads SNEGSKA (reference sequence). This CDR3 contains 14 residues. The CDR3 sequence: CSAMVSAQAGELFF. The CDR3 region has the DNA TGCAGTGCTATGGTGTCAGCACAGGCCGGGGAGCTGTTTTTT.

Only a few counts were recorded for this clonotype. The V call is TRBV3-1, the J call TRBJ2-3, with 14 bases lining up with TRBD2. Germline V lookup: CDR1 LGHDT, CDR2 YNNKEL (reference sequence). This CDR3 region has 16 residues. J lost 5 bases, V lost 4 bases, and 5 bases had no gene match. The CDR3 sequence: CASSPTSGRAGDTQYF. CDR3 bases: TGTGCCAGCAGCCCGACTAGCGGGAGGGCCGGAGATACGCAGTATTTT.

Only a few counts were recorded for this clonotype. This sequence joins TRBV5-1 and TRBJ2-1; tentatively, D is TRBD2 (6 bases). Germline CDR1 is SGHRS and CDR2 is YFSETQ. Trimming removed 5 bases at V and 2 bases at J, with 14 bases between. This CDR3 is 15 amino acids long. CDR3 DNA: TGCGCCAGCAGTGAAACGGGAGTAACCTACAATGAGCAGTTCTTC. Residues: CASSETGVTYNEQFF.

The chain joins TRBV12-3 or TRBV12-4 to TRBJ1-3, with D uncertain. This CDR3 is 15 amino acids long. Trimming removed 3 bases at V and 2 bases at J, with 11 bases between. The CDR3 bases are TGTGCCAGCAGTTTTAGGTACGGAGCTGGAAACACCATATATTTT. Encoded protein: CASSFRYGAGNTIYF.

The chain combines TRBV14 with TRBJ2-7, with no clear D. This CDR3 has 14 residues. Germline V gene data show CDR1 as SGHDN and CDR2 as FVKESK. The V and J ends lost 1 base and 1 base respectively, with 8 bases between them. CDR3 DNA sequence: TGTGCCAGCAGCCAAGCGGGCAAGTCCTACGAGCAGTACGTC. As protein: CASSQAGKSYEQYV.

V gene TRBV5-1 combines with J gene TRBJ2-5, with 9 nucleotides matching TRBD1. In germline, CDR1 is SGHRS, CDR2 YFSETQ. V lost 4 bases to trimming and J lost 0 bases; unmatched junction nucleotides: 7. This CDR3 region has 16 residues. The CDR3 DNA is TGCGCCAGCAGCCAGCTAGGGACAGGGAACCAAGAGACCCAGTACTTC. Amino acid sequence: CASSQLGTGNQETQYF.

V usage is TRBV20-1 and J usage is TRBJ2-1; 7 nucleotides line up with TRBD2. V was pared by 5 bases and J by 8 bases, with 24 bases of the junction left unmatched. Germline lookup yields CDR1 DFQATT and CDR2 SNEGSKA (reference sequence). The length of the CDR3 is 18 residues. In nucleotides, the CDR3 is TGCAGTGCTGACCCTCTCGGGGCTAGCGGACTAACGGGGGATGAGCAGTTCTTC. Its protein is CSADPLGASGLTGDEQFF.

This clonotype occurred a few times. The J gene is TRBJ2-2, the V gene TRBV6-5, with D perhaps TRBD1 (5 bases). Germline V gene data show CDR1 as MNHEY and CDR2 as SVGAGI. The CDR3 totals 15 residues. Deletions cut 2 bases from V and 3 bases from J, with 10 bases between. CDR3 protein: CASSYRTPDTGELFF. Written as DNA, the CDR3 is TGTGCCAGCAGTTACCGGACACCAGACACCGGGGAGCTGTTTTTT.

V usage is TRBV7-7 and J usage is TRBJ2-2; D may be TRBD1 or TRBD2 (5 bases each). V lost 3 bases and J lost 5, with 13 bases in between. The CDR3 consists of 15 residues. CDR1 SSHAT and CDR2 FNYEAQ come from the germline V gene (reference sequence). The CDR3 region has the DNA TGTGCCAGCAGCTTGAGGGGTCAATCGACCGGGGAGCTGTTTTTT. It is translated as CASSLRGQSTGELFF.